The present T cell receptor beta chain was sequenced within a study of response to subunit inactivated influenza vaccine. MiXCR was run by TCRdb on the RT-PCR reads, yielding one entry per CDR3 protein. The sample includes about 830,000 distinct CDR3 sequences, about a fifth of them seen just once. This clonotype was sampled from a man between 50 and 59 years old who received an inactivated influenza vaccine. Sequencing used PBMCs from blood, obtained 5 to 6 days after vaccination.

The CDR3 bases are TGCGCCAGCAGCTTGGTGGCGGGGGTGTCCTACAATGAGCAGTTCTTC. It specifies CASSLVAGVSYNEQFF. V is TRBV5-1 and J is TRBJ2-1; 7 positions match TRBD2. The CDR3 consists of 16 residues. The V and J ends lost 0 bases and 1 base, in that order; junction bases with no gene match: 4. The germline CDR1 and CDR2 sequences are SGHRS and YFSETQ.